This T cell receptor (beta chain) was found in a study of T cells after yellow fever vaccination. Across the study: SMART-Seq v4 Ultra Low Input handled preparation of low-cell-number fractions.

The CDR3 consists of 12 residues. Trimming pared 7 bases from V and 7 bases from J, leaving 15 bases between. Germline values: CDR1 SGHRS, CDR2 YFSETQ. Study results and limitations: Reappearing after the booster were most of the clones from primary vaccination (about 96% CD4, roughly 86% CD8). The bulk population could contribute abundant contaminating clonotypes to FACS-sorted repertoires. Clonotypes appearing in both CD4 and CD8 compartments existed, and their share was small.

This clonotype came up a few times. Its antigen is as yet unknown. A single record per CDR3 protein comes from TCRdb applying MiXCR to the 5' RACE reads. The table records more than 300,000 distinct CDR3 sequences, about 10% of them present only once. The sequence derives from a man aged 18 to 35 who received the YFV17D yellow fever vaccine. This sample comprised CD4+ T cells sorted from PBMCs, obtained 45 days after the yellow fever booster vaccination. The J gene is TRBJ2-7, the V gene TRBV5-1; weak D call: TRBD1 (6 bases). CDR3 bases: TGCGCCAGCCGGGAACAGGGTGGAGAGCAGTACTTC. Amino acids: CASREQGGEQYF. Using reference TRBV5-1 and TRBJ2-7 for the parts outside the CDR3, the full variable domain is KAGVTQTPRYLIKTRGQQVTLSCSPISGHRSVSWYQQTPGQGLQFLFEYFSETQRNKGNFPGRFSGRQFSNSRSEMNVSTLELGDSALYLCASREQGGEQYFGPGTRLTVT.